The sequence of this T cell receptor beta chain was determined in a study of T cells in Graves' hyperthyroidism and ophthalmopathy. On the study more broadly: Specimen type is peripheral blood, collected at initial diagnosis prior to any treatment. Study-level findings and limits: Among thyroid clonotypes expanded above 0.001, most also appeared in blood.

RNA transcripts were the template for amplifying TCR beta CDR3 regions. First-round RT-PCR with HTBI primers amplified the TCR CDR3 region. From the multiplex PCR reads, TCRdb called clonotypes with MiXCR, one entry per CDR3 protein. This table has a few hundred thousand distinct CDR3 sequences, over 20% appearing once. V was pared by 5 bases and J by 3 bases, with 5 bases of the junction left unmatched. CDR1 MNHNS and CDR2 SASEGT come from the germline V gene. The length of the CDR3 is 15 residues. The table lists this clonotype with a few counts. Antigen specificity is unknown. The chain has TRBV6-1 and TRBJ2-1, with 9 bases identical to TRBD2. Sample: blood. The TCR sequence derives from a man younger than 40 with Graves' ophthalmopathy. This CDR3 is CASSLSGRYYNEQFF. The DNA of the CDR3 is TGTGCCAGCAGTTTAAGCGGGAGGTACTACAATGAGCAGTTCTTC.